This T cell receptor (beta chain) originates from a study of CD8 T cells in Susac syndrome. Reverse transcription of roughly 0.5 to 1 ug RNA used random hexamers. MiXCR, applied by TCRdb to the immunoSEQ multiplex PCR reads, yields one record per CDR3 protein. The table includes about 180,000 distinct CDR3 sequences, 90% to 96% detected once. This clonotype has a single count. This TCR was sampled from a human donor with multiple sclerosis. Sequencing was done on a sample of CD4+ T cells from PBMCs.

The DNA of the CDR3 is TGCGCCAGCAGCCGGACTAGAGGGCCCTACGAGCAGTACTTC. Translated: CASSRTRGPYEQYF. The J gene is TRBJ2-7, the V gene TRBV5-1, with 7 bases lining up with TRBD2. The CDR3 contains 14 residues. Trimming took 4 bases from V and 2 from J; bases not matched to a gene: 6. Germline lookup yields CDR1 SGHRS and CDR2 YFSETQ.